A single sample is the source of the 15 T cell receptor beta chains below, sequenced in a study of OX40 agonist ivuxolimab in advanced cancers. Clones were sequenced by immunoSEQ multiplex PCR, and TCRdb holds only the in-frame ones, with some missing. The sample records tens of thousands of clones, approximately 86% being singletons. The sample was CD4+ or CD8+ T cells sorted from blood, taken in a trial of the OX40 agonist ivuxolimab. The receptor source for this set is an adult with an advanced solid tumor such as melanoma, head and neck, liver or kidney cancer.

The CDR3 here is CASSPGGQRSTGELFF. The CDR3 bases are TGTGCCAGCTCTCCAGGGGGGCAGAGATCAACCGGGGAGCTGTTTTTT. The V gene is TRBV18, the J gene TRBJ2-2; a weak D match, TRBD1 (7 bases). V was cut by 6 bases and J by 5 bases, with 19 bases left in between. The CDR3 runs to 16 residues. Germline values: CDR1 KGHSH, CDR2 LQKENI.

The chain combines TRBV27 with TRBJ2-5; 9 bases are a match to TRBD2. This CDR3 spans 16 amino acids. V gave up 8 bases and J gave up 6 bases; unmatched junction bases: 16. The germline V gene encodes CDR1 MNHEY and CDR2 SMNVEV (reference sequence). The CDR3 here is CASAQVAGASRKTQYF. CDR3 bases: TGTGCCAGCGCCCAGGTAGCGGGGGCCTCCAGAAAGACCCAGTACTTC.

CDR3 residues: CASSYFGGLPYEQYF. In nucleotides, the CDR3 is TGTGCCAGCAGTTACTTCGGGGGCCTTCCCTACGAGCAGTACTTC. The V and J genes are TRBV6-6 and TRBJ2-7; D could derive from TRBD1 or TRBD2 (6 bases each). V was clipped by 1 base and J by 2 bases, with 12 bases between them. Germline values: CDR1 MNHNY, CDR2 SVGAGI (reference sequence). The CDR3 length is 15 residues.

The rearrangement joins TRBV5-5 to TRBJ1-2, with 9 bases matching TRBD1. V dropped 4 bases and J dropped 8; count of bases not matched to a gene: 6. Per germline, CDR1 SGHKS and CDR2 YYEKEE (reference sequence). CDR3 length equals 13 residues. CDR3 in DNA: TGTGCCAGCAGCCTTTGGACAGGGGTCGGCTACACCTTC. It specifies CASSLWTGVGYTF.

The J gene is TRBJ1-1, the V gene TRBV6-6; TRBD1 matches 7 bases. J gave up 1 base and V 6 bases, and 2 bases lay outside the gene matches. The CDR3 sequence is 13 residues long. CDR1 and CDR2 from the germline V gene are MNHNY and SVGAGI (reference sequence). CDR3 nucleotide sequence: TGTGCCAGCAGCAGGGACAGGAACACTGAAGCTTTCTTT. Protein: CASSRDRNTEAFF.

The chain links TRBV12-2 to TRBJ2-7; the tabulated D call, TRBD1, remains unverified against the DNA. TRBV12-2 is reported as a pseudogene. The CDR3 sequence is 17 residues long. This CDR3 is CASRLEPQTEISYEQYF. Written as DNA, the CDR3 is TGTGCAAGTCGCTTAGAGCCTCAAACAGAGATCTCCTACGAGCAGTACTTC.

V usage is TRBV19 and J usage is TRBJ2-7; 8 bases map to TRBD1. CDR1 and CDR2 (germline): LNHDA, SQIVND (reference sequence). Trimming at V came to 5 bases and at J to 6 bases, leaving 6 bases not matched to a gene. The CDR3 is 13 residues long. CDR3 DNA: TGTGCCAGTAGTTTCACAGGGGGTGGCGAGCAGTACTTC. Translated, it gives CASSFTGGGEQYF. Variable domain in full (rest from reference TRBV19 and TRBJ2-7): DGGITQSPKYLFRKEGQNVTLSCEQNLNHDAMYWYRQDPGQGLRLIYYSQIVNDFQKGDIAEGYSVSREKKESFPLTVTSAQKNPTAFYLCASSFTGGGEQYFGPGTRLTVT.

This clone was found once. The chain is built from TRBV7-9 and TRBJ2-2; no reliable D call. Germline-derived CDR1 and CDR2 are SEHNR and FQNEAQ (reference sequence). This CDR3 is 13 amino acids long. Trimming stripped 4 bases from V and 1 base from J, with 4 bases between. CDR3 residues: CASSSRNTGELFF. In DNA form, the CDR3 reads TGTGCCAGCAGCTCCAGGAACACCGGGGAGCTGTTTTTT. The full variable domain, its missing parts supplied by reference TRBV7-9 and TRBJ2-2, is DTGVSQNPRHKITKRGQNVTFRCDPISEHNRLYWYRQTLGQGPEFLTYFQNEAQLEKSRLLSDRFSAERPKGSFSTLEIQRTEQGDSAMYLCASSSRNTGELFFGEGSRLTVL.

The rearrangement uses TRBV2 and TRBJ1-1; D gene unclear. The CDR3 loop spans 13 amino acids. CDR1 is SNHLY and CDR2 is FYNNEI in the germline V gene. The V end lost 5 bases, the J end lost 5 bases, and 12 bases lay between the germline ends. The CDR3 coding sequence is TGTGCCAGCAGTATAAGGGAAGGAACTGAAGCTTTCTTT. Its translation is CASSIREGTEAFF.

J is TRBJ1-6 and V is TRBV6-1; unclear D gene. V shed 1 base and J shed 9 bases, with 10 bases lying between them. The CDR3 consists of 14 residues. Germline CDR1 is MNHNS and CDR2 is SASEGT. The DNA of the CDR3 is TGTGCCAGCAGTGAAGTCCGCGGGATTTCACCCCTCCACTTT. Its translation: CASSEVRGISPLHF.

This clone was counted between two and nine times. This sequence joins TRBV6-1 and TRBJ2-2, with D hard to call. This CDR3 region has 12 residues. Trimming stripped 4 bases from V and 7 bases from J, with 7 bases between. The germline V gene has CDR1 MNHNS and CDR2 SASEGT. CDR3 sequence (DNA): TGTGCCAGCAGTGGAAGGGACGGGGAGCTGTTTTTT. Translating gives CASSGRDGELFF.

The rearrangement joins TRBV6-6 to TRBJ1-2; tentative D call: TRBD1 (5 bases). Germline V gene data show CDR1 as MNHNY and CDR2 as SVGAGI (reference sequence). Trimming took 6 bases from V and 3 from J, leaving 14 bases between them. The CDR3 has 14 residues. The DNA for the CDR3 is TGTGCCAGCAGGGACGGACCAGGGCACTATGGCTACACCTTC. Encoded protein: CASRDGPGHYGYTF.

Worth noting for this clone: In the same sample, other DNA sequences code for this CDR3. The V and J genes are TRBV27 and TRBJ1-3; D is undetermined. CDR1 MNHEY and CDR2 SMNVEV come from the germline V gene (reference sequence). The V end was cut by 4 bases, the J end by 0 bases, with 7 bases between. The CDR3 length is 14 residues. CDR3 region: CASSSRSSGNTIYF. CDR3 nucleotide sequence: TGTGCCAGCAGTTCGAGGAGCTCTGGAAACACCATATATTTT.

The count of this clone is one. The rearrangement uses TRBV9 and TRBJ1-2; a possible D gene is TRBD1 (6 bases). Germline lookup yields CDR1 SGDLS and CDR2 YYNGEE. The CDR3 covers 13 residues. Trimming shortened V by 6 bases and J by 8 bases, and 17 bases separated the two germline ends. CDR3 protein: CASTGGLRGGYTF. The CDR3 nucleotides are TGTGCCAGCACGGGAGGCCTAAGGGGGGGCTACACCTTC.

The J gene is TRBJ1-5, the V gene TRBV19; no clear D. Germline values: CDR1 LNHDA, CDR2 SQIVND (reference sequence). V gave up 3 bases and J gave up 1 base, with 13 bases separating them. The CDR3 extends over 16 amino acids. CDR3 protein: CASSISGLGSNQPQHF. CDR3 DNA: TGTGCCAGTAGTATTAGTGGGCTGGGGAGCAATCAGCCCCAGCATTTT.